This T cell receptor (beta chain) derives from a study of CD8+CD57+ T cells in acquired aplastic anemia. Study-wide context: DNA per sorted CD4+ or CD8+ sample ranged about 0.17 to 27.4 ug, averaging roughly 3.2 ug. Study outcomes and limitations: Patients shared approximately 30 CD8+ CDR3 sequences with controls.

A remark on this clonotype: Antigen specificity is unknown.

The template used for profiling TCR beta VDJ and CDR3 was genomic DNA. TCRdb processed the reads anew with MiXCR; each CDR3 protein has one entry. Among a few hundred thousand distinct CDR3 sequences listed, approximately 58% were seen once. Patients picked for sequencing had shown CD8+CD57+ cell expansion detected by flow cytometry. Patients uniformly had severe acquired aplastic anemia. When blood sampling took place, the patients had received no therapy. Trimming pared 6 bases from V and 9 bases from J, leaving 12 bases between. This CDR3 comprises 12 residues. Germline assignment: CDR1 WSHSY and CDR2 SAAADI.

The clonotype comes from a human donor with aplastic anemia. The V and J genes are TRBV10-2 and TRBJ2-4, with unresolved D. Sequenced input: sorted CD4+, CD8+, or CD8+CD57+ T cells (not recorded which) from PBMCs. The CDR3 loop reads CASRGSDGIQYF. The CDR3 region has the DNA TGCGCCAGCAGGGGGTCCGACGGCATTCAGTACTTC.